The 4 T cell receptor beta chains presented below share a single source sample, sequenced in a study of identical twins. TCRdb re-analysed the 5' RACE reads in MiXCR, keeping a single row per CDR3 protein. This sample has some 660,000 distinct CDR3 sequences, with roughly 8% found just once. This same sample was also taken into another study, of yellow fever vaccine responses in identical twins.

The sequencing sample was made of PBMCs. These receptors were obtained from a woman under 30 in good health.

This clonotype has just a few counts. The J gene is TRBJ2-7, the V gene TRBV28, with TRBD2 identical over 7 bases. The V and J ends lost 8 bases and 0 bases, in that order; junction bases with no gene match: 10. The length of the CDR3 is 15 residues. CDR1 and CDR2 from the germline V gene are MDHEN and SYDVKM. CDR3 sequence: CASYSTSVHSYEQYF. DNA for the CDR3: TGTGCCAGCTACTCCACTAGCGTACACTCCTACGAGCAGTACTTC.

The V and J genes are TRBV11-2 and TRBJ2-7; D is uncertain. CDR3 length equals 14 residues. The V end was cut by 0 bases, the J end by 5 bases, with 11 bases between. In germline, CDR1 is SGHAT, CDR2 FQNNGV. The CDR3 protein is CASSLDRADHEQYF. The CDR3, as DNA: TGTGCCAGCAGCTTAGATAGGGCAGACCACGAGCAGTACTTC.

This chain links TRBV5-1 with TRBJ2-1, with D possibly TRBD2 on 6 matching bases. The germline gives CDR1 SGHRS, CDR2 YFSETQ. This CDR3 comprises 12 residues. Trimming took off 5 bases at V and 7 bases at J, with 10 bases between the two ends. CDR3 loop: CASRGGINEQFF. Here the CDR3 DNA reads TGCGCCAGCAGGGGGGGAATAAATGAGCAGTTCTTC. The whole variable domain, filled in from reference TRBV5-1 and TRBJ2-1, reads KAGVTQTPRYLIKTRGQQVTLSCSPISGHRSVSWYQQTPGQGLQFLFEYFSETQRNKGNFPGRFSGRQFSNSRSEMNVSTLELGDSALYLCASRGGINEQFFGPGTRLTVL.

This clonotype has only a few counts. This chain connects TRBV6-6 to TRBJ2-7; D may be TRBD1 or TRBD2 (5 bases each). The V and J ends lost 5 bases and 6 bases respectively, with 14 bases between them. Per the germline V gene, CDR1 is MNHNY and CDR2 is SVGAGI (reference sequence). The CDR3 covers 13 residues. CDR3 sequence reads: CASSDFHGTEQYF. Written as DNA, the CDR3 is TGTGCCAGCAGTGATTTCCATGGGACCGAGCAGTACTTC.